The T cell receptor (beta chain) described here comes from a study of T cells in Graves' hyperthyroidism and ophthalmopathy. From RNA transcripts, TCR beta CDR3 regions were amplified. Researchers ran a first-round RT-PCR on the TCR CDR3 using the HTBI primer set. TCRdb ran MiXCR on the multiplex PCR reads and lists one entry per CDR3 protein. The sample holds some 460,000 distinct CDR3 sequences, around a sixth seen once. CDR3 size: 14 residues. Germline-derived CDR1 and CDR2 are LGHDT and YNNKEL (reference sequence). In regard to this clonotype: A read error may explain this, as a much larger clone is one base away.

Stable Graves' hyperthyroidism denoted no ophthalmopathy progression over 18 months. The sequencing input was blood. The clonotype originates from a woman aged 18-35 years with Graves' hyperthyroidism. The V and J genes are TRBV3-1 and TRBJ2-7; D is possibly TRBD1 or TRBD2 (7 bases each). CDR3 in amino acids: CASNQAGQNYEQYF. The CDR3 DNA reads TGTGCCAGCAACCAAGCGGGACAGAATTACGAGCAGTACTTC.